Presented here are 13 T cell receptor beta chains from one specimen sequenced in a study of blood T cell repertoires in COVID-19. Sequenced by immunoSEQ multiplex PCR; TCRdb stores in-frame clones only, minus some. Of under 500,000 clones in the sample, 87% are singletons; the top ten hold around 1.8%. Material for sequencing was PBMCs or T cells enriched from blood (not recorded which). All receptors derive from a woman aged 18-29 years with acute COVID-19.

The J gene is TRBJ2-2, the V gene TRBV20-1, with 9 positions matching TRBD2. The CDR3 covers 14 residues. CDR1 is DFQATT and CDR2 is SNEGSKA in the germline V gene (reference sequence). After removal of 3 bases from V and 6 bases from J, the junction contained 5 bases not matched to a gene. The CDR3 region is CSASQTSGAGELFF. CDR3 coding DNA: TGCAGTGCTAGTCAGACTAGCGGAGCCGGGGAGCTGTTTTTT.

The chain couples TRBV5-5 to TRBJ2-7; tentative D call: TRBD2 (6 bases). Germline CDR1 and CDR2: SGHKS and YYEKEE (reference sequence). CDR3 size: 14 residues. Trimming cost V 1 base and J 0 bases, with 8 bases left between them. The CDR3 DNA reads TGTGCCAGCAGCTTGTGGGGGGACTCCTACGAGCAGTACTTC. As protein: CASSLWGDSYEQYF.

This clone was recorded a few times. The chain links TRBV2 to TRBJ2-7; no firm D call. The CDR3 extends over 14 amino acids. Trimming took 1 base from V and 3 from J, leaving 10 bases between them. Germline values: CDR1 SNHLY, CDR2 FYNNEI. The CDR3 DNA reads TGTGCCAGCAGTGAAGGTCTGAGCCTCTACGAGCAGTACTTC. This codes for CASSEGLSLYEQYF.

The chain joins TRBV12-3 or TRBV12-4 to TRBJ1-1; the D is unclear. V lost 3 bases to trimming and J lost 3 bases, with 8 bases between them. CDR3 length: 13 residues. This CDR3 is CASSFIADTEAFF. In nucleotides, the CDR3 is TGTGCCAGCAGTTTTATCGCGGACACTGAAGCTTTCTTT.

The DNA of the CDR3 is TGTGCCAGCAAGGGAACAGGGATGGAGACCCAGTACTTC. Translated, it gives CASKGTGMETQYF. The chain recombines TRBV2 with TRBJ2-5; D is possibly TRBD1 (6 bases). This CDR3 has 13 amino acids. The germline V gene encodes CDR1 SNHLY and CDR2 FYNNEI. The germline V and J ends were trimmed by 7 bases and 5 bases, with 14 bases remaining between them. The variable domain in full, completed from reference TRBV2 and TRBJ2-5, reads EPEVTQTPSHQVTQMGQEVILRCVPISNHLYFYWYRQILGQKVEFLVSFYNNEISEKSEIFDDQFSVERPDGSNFTLKIRSTKLEDSAMYFCASKGTGMETQYFGPGTRLLVL.

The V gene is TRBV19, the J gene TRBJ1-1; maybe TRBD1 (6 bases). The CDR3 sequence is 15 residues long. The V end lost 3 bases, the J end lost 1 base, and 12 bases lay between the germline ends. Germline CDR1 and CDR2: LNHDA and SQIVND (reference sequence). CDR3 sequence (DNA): TGTGCCAGTAGTATCCTTCAGGACAGGAACACTGAAGCTTTCTTT. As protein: CASSILQDRNTEAFF.

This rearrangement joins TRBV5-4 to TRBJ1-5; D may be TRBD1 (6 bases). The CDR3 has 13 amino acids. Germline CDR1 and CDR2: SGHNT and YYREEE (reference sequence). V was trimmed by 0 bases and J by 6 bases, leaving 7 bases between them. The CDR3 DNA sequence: TGTGCCAGCAGCTTGGAAGGGGGTCAGCCCCAGCATTTT. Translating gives CASSLEGGQPQHF.

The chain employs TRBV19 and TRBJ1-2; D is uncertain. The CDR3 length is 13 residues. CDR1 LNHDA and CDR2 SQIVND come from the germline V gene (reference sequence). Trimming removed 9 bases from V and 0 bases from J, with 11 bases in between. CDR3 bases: TGTGCCAGCCTTTCCCCTACTAACTATGGCTACACCTTC. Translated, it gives CASLSPTNYGYTF. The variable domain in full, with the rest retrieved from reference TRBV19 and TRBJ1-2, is DGGITQSPKYLFRKEGQNVTLSCEQNLNHDAMYWYRQDPGQGLRLIYYSQIVNDFQKGDIAEGYSVSREKKESFPLTVTSAQKNPTAFYLCASLSPTNYGYTFGSGTRLTVV.

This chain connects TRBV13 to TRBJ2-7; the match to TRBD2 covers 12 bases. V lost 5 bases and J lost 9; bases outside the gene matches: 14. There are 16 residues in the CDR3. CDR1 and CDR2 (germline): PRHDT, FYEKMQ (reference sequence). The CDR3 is CASSETGLAGTLLQYF. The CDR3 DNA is TGTGCCAGCAGCGAAACCGGACTAGCGGGAACCCTCCTGCAGTACTTC.

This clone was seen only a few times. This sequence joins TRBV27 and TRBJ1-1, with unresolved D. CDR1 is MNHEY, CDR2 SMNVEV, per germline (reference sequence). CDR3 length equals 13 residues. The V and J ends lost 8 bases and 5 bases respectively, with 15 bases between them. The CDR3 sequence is CASREGSLTEAFF. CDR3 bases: TGTGCCAGCCGGGAGGGTAGTCTGACTGAAGCTTTCTTT.

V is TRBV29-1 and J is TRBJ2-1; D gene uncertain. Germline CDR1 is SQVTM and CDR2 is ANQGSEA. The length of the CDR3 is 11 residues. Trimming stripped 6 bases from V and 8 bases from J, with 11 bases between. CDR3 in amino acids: CSVTPGDEQFF. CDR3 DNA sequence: TGCAGCGTAACCCCAGGCGATGAGCAGTTCTTC.

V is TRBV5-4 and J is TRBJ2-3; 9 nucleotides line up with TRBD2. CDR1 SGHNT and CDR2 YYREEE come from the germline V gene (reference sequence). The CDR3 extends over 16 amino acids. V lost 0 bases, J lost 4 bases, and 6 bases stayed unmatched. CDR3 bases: TGTGCCAGCAGCTTGGATCCGGGACTAGCTTCAGATACGCAGTATTTT. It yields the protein CASSLDPGLASDTQYF.

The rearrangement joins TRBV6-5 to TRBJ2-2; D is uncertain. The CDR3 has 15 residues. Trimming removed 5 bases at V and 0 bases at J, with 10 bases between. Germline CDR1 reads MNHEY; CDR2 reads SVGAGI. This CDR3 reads CASSPLSPNTGELFF. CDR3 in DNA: TGTGCCAGCAGTCCCCTAAGCCCGAACACCGGGGAGCTGTTTTTT.